This T cell receptor beta chain was recovered during a study of blood T cells in healthy people across ages (dated by TCRdb to 2013 to 2016). Regarding the research as a whole: In model experiments, template switching captured about one uniquely barcoded TCR beta cDNA molecule for every two T cells. Four age groups were formed from the donors: young (average roughly 16 years), middle-aged (around 40), aged (over 55) and long-lived (about 80). The study measured age-related changes in TCR beta repertoire diversity using deep sequencing normalized with unique cDNA molecular identifiers. For two donors (one aged 18 to 30 and one aged 80 or older), the study analyzed two additional independent replicas of 1 million unique cDNA reads from the same blood draw. To avoid experimental bias, donors of different ages were distributed randomly across sequencing lanes.

CDR3 length: 16 amino acids, cysteine to phenylalanine. Only CDR3 DNA remains: 48 bases, in frame from the first base. The germline ends are 18 bases apart after V is trimmed by 3 bases and J by 0 bases. According to the germline V gene (reference sequence), CDR1 reads DFQATT and CDR2 reads SNEGSKA. Systemically healthy Caucasian individuals from Russia, some 40 in total and aged roughly 6 to 100 years, were included as donors. Approximately 9 milliliters of peripheral blood were collected from each donor into EDTA-treated Vacutainer tubes. PBMCs were isolated by Ficoll-Paque density-gradient centrifugation, with at least 6.5 million obtained per sample. Trizol reagent was used to extract total RNA from the PBMCs, yielding at least 5.5 micrograms per sample. For every donor, flow cytometry on a PBMC aliquot measured the percentage of naive CD45RAhigh/CD27high T cells. Points the paper makes about the study in general: Because donor CMV infection status was unknown, age-related changes in expanded clonotypes were potentially confounded. Compared with the aged group, the long-lived group had more naive CD4+ T cells, fewer expanded clones and increased TCR diversity, a pattern suggesting age selection. As age increased, observed TCR beta diversity per million T cells dropped in a roughly linear way, and a significant reduction was already evident by age around 41. Estimates of total diversity from one million sequenced T cells were regarded as lower bounds and underestimates. Since profiling was done on bulk unsorted PBMCs, naive and antigen-experienced compartments could not be conclusively compared. The percentage of naive T cells measured by flow cytometry correlated strongly with observed TCR beta diversity.

The library came from 5' RACE. Sequenced on an Illumina HiSeq 2500. A second roughly 6 to 11 cycle PCR used a sample-barcoded 5' primer and a J-beta primer mix. Each TCR beta cDNA molecule received a unique molecular identifier from a template-switch 5' adaptor carrying 12 random nucleotides. At least 2.5 million CDR3-containing paired-end reads were obtained from each sample. First-strand cDNA synthesis was performed from all RNA using the Mint cDNA synthesis kit, with priming by a TRBC-specific oligonucleotide. After uracil-DNA glycosylase treatment, a first 18-cycle PCR used universal primers M1SS and BC2_uni_R on all cDNA. In the paper's pipeline: For normalization, 1 million high-quality reads were randomly selected from each sample, with every read carrying a distinct molecular identifier. Reads sharing molecular identifiers were discarded rather than binned into consensus sequences. CDR3 identification, clonotype clustering and error correction used MiTCR with a Q25 quality threshold and the strictest error-elimination algorithm. A nonparametric unseen species model using Euler transformation provided a lower-bound estimate of total TCR beta diversity. The public reads were reanalyzed by TCRdb: fastp trimming at Q25, MiXCR alignment, in-frame beta chains only. Identical CDR3 protein sequences are pooled into one entry, listed with their most common genes and DNA. Here the V and J calls rest on TCRdb's processing, not on the authors' analysis. Within this sample are hundreds of thousands of distinct CDR3 sequences, with approximately 49% of them counted one time only. The ten biggest clones cover around an eighth of the sample.

Of note for this clonotype: Its antigen remains undetermined. No base quality values were provided; no much bigger clone lies one nucleotide off.

What was sequenced was blood. The sequence links TRBV20-1 to TRBJ2-7; there is no confident call for the D gene. The clonotype comes from a young man in good health. The sequenced DNA: TGCAGTGCTAGGGGCCTGATGGGTGAAAGCTCCTACGAGCAGTACTTC. The resulting protein is CSARGLMGESSYEQYF.